This is a list of T cell receptor beta chains from one sample in a study of identifying expanded T cells in peripheral blood. The repertoire was sequenced with immunoSEQ multiplex PCR; TCRdb's copy has only in-frame clones and lacks some. The sample has 90,000 to 120,000 clones, 75% to 90% seen once. Sequencing was done on a sample of blood. These receptors were taken from a person between 18 and 75 years old in good health. Each CDR3 is given with its conserved first and last residue. The order of the fields is clone size, J gene, V gene, D gene, CDR3 protein, CDR3 DNA. D genes are given only for firm matches. Only some rows state a clone size, as once, few, many or a class for expanded clones.

few TRBJ2-5 TRBV7-2 . CASSLGARGQETQYF TGTGCCAGCAGCTTAGGGGCCAGGGGCCAAGAGACCCAGTACTTC
. TRBJ2-7 TRBV5-1 . CASSLAGSGNYEQYF TGCGCCAGCAGCTTGGCGGGTAGCGGAAATTACGAGCAGTACTTC
. TRBJ2-5 TRBV7-6 . CASSSLGGTQYF TGTGCCAGCAGCTCCCTGGGGGGGACCCAGTACTTC
. TRBJ2-7 TRBV15 TRBD2 CATSRGRGGLGAYEQYF TGTGCCACCAGCAGAGGCCGCGGAGGACTAGGGGCCTACGAGCAGTACTTC
. TRBJ1-5 TRBV7-2 . CASSLSSNQPQHF TGTGCCAGCAGCTTGAGTAGCAATCAGCCCCAGCATTTT
. TRBJ1-4 TRBV4-1 . CASSQDGASNEKLFF TGCGCCAGCAGCCAAGACGGGGCCAGCAATGAAAAACTGTTTTTT
few TRBJ2-1 TRBV4-3 TRBD2 CASSQDGTSGGHEQFF TGCGCCAGCAGCCAAGACGGGACTAGCGGGGGGCATGAGCAGTTCTTC
. TRBJ2-7 TRBV7-2 TRBD1 CASSLDRGSYEQYF TGTGCCAGCAGCTTGGACAGGGGATCCTACGAGCAGTACTTC
. TRBJ1-5 TRBV7-2 . CASSRTGTPPQPQHF TGTGCCAGCAGTCGTACGGGGACACCCCCCCAGCCCCAGCATTTT
. TRBJ2-2 TRBV6-5 TRBD1 CASARQGSAGELFF TGTGCCAGCGCGAGACAGGGGAGTGCCGGGGAGCTGTTTTTT
. TRBJ2-3 TRBV14 . CASRDGGENTDTQYF TGTGCCAGCAGGGATGGCGGGGAAAACACAGATACGCAGTATTTT
. TRBJ2-7 TRBV14 TRBD1 CASSRRQGSSYEQYF TGTGCCAGCAGCCGCCGACAGGGAAGCTCCTACGAGCAGTACTTC
. TRBJ2-1 TRBV10-3 TRBD2 CAIIGAGAGGYNEQFF TGTGCCATCATCGGGGCCGGAGCGGGGGGCTACAATGAGCAGTTCTTC
. TRBJ1-6 TRBV19 TRBD1 CASSIFLQGGSPLHF TGTGCCAGTAGTATATTTTTACAGGGGGGATCACCCCTCCACTTT
. TRBJ1-1 TRBV5-1 . CASSLKMGRNTEAFF TGCGCCAGCAGCTTGAAAATGGGGCGGAACACTGAAGCTTTCTTT
. TRBJ1-4 TRBV27 TRBD1 CASSSDRAREKLFF TGTGCCAGCAGCTCTGACAGGGCAAGAGAAAAACTGTTTTTT